This record concerns one T cell receptor (beta chain) sequence. The data were taken from a study of blood T cell repertoires in COVID-19. About the study: The United States, Italy and Spain were the sources of the acute and convalescent COVID-19 samples. T cells, B-cell-depleted T cells, or PBMCs supplied cDNA or gDNA.

The authors' processing: Amplified reference gene primers provided the basis for estimating nucleated cell counts. Assay used: immunoSEQ multiplex PCR; TCRdb lists only in-frame clones, some missing. D and trimming come from the DNA, and the V and J calls and clone size come from that table. The sample records 150,000 to 200,000 clones, around 85% being singletons. CDR1 and CDR2 from the germline V gene are LNHDA and SQIVND (reference sequence). Unmatched junction bases numbered 5, after V lost 5 bases and J lost 5 bases. CDR3 length equals 15 residues. The rearrangement uses TRBV19 and TRBJ1-5; 11 bases fit TRBD1. This receptor was identified in a man aged 50-60 years with active or convalescent COVID-19. Sequenced: peripheral blood. In DNA, the CDR3 is TGTGCCAGTAGTCTCTGGACAGGGGGCGATCAGCCCCAGCATTTT. Translated, it gives CASSLWTGGDQPQHF.